The clone carrying this T cell receptor beta chain has just a few counts. What it binds is unknown. This sample stems from a study of blood T cells in healthy people across ages. Whole-study context: Template switching recovered approximately one barcoded beta molecule for every two T cells.

Study results and limitations: More naive CD4+ cells and higher diversity were found in long-lived than in aged donors.

At least 6 micrograms of total RNA were extracted per sample. V dropped 7 bases and J dropped 4 bases, with 15 bases sitting between them. The CDR3 totals 14 residues. The V gene's germline CDR1 is MNHEY and CDR2 SVGEGT. Next came a second PCR, run for about 7 to 12 cycles, which used a sample-barcoded 5' primer along with a J-beta primer mix. Each cDNA molecule was tagged by a template-switch adaptor with 12 random nucleotides. TCRdb processed the 5' RACE reads anew with MiXCR; each CDR3 protein has one entry. The table lists 1.5 million to 2 million distinct CDR3 sequences, about two fifths of them singletons.

The TCR sequence derives from a human donor in good health. The rearrangement links TRBV6-2 or TRBV6-3 to TRBJ2-3, with a possible D match to TRBD2 (6 bases). Sequenced sample: blood. The CDR3 DNA is TGTGCCAGCAAGGAGGGGCCCGAACCAGATACGCAGTATTTT. Translation: CASKEGPEPDTQYF.